This record looks at one TCR beta chain sequence and its context. Clones were sequenced by immunoSEQ multiplex PCR, and TCRdb holds only the in-frame ones, with some missing. The profile shows 140,000 to 150,000 clones, under 90% of them singletons. The data are from a study of blood T cell repertoires in COVID-19. Study in general: In each case, the material was cDNA or gDNA derived from T cells, B-cell-depleted T cells, or PBMCs.

The V end was cut by 8 bases, the J end by 1 base, with 12 bases between. Germline CDR1 reads MNHEY; CDR2 reads SVGAGI. This CDR3 has 14 amino acids. Sequenced: peripheral blood. The receptor was isolated from a man aged 70-80 years who had recovered from COVID-19. The V and J genes are TRBV6-5 and TRBJ1-5; D remains ambiguous. For the CDR3, the DNA is TGTGCCAGCTGGGAGGAGATGAGCAATCAGCCCCAGCATTTT. Protein sequence: CASWEEMSNQPQHF.